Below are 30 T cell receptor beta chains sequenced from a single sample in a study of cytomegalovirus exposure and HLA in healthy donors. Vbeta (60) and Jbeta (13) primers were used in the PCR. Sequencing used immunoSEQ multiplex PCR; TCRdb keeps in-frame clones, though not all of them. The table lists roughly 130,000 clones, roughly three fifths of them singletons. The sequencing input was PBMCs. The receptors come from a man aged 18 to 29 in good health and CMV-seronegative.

CDR3 residues: CASSLELIGGAATNEKLFF. The CDR3 bases are TGTGCCAGCAGCTTAGAGCTTATTGGGGGGGCCGCAACTAATGAAAAACTGTTTTTT. The J gene is TRBJ1-4, the V gene TRBV7-6, with a tentative D call TRBD1 (6 bases). The CDR3 has 19 amino acids. Trimming left V 1 base short and J 0 bases short, with 18 bases between. The germline V gene encodes CDR1 SGHVS and CDR2 FNYEAQ.

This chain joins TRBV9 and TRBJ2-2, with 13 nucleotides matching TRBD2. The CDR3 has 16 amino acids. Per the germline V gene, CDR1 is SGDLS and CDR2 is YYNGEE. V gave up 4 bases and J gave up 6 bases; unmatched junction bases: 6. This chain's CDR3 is CASSTRLAGGPGELFF. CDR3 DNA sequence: TGTGCCAGCAGCACCCGACTAGCGGGGGGACCCGGGGAGCTGTTTTTT.

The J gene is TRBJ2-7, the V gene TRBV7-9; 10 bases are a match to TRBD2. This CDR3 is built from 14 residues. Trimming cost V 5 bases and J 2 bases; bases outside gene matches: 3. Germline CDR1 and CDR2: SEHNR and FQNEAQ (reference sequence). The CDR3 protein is CASSPSGRAYEQYF. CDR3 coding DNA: TGTGCCAGCAGCCCAAGCGGGAGGGCCTACGAGCAGTACTTC.

Here the CDR3 DNA reads TGTGCCAGCAGAACGCCGGGACAGGGGTCCAATGAGCAGTTCTTC. Its protein product is CASRTPGQGSNEQFF. The V gene is TRBV7-9, the J gene TRBJ2-1; 10 bases map to TRBD1. There are 15 residues in the CDR3. The trim removed 6 bases at V and 6 bases at J, leaving 8 bases unmatched. CDR1 is SEHNR, CDR2 FQNEAQ, per germline (reference sequence).

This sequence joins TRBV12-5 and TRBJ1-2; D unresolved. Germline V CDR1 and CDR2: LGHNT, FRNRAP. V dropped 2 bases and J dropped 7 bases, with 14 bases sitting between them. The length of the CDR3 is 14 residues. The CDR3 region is CASGLSDTRGGYTF. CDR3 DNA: TGTGCTAGTGGTTTGTCCGATACCCGGGGTGGCTACACCTTC.

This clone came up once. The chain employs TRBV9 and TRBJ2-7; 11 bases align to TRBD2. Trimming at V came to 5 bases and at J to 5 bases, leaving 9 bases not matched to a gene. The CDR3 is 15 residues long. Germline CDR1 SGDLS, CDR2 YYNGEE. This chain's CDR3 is CASSQLAGALDEQYF. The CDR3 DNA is TGTGCCAGCAGTCAACTAGCGGGAGCTTTGGACGAGCAGTACTTC.

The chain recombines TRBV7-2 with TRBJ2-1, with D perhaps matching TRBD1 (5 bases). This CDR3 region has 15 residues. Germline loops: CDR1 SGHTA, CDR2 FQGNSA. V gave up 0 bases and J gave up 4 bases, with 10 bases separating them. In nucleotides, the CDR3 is TGTGCCAGCAGCTTAGCTGTAGGGGTGTACAATGAGCAGTTCTTC. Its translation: CASSLAVGVYNEQFF.

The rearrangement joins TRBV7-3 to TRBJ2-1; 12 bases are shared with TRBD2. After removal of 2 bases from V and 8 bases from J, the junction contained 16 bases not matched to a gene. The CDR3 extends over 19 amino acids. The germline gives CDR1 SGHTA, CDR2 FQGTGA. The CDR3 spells CASSLRRRGLAGGPDEQFF. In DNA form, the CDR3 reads TGTGCCAGCAGCTTACGCAGGAGAGGGCTAGCGGGGGGGCCAGATGAGCAGTTCTTC.

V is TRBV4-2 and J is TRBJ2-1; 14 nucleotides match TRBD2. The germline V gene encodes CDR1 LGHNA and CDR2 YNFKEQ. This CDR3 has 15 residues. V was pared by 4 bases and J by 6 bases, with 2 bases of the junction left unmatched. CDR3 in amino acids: CASSPGTSGSNEQFF. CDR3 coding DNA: TGTGCCAGCAGCCCCGGGACTAGCGGGAGCAATGAGCAGTTCTTC.

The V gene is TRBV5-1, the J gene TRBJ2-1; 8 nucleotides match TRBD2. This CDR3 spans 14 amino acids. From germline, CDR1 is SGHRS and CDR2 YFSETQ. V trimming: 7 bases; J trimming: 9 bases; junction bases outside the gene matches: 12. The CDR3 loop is CASGSRGGPREQFF. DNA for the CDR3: TGCGCCAGCGGTTCTCGGGGGGGACCTCGTGAGCAGTTCTTC. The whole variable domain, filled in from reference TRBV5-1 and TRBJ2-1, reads KAGVTQTPRYLIKTRGQQVTLSCSPISGHRSVSWYQQTPGQGLQFLFEYFSETQRNKGNFPGRFSGRQFSNSRSEMNVSTLELGDSALYLCASGSRGGPREQFFGPGTRLTVL.

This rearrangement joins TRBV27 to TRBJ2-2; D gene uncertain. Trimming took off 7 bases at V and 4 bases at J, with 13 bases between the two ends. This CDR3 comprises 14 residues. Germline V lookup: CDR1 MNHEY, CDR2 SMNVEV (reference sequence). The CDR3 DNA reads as TGTGCCAGCACTGATAAGATAGTCACCGGGGAGCTGTTTTTT. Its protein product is CASTDKIVTGELFF.

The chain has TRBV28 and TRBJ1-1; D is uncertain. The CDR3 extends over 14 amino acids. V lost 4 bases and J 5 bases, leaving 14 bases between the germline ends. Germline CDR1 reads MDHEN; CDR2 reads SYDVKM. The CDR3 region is CASSWHPGRTEAFF. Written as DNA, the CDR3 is TGTGCCAGCAGTTGGCATCCAGGAAGGACTGAAGCTTTCTTT.

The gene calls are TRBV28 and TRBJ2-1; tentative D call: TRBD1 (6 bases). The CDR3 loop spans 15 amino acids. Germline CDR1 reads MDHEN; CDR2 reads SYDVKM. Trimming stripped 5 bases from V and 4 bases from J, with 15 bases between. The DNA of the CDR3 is TGTGCCAGCAGTCCCCCCGGCAGGGGTTACAATGAGCAGTTCTTC. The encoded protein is CASSPPGRGYNEQFF.

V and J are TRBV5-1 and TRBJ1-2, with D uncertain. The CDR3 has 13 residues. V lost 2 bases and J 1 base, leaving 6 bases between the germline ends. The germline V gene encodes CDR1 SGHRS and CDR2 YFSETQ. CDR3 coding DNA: TGCGCCAGCAGCTTCGGGAGTAACTATGGCTACACCTTC. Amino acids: CASSFGSNYGYTF.

Here the CDR3 DNA reads TGTGCCAGAAGCCCCACAACAGGGGGCAAATGGATCGTGAACACTGAAGCTTTCTTT. As protein: CARSPTTGGKWIVNTEAFF. The chain couples TRBV5-3 to TRBJ1-1; TRBD1 agrees at 9 bases. TRBV5-3 is classed as an ORF, of uncertain function. The CDR3 spans 19 residues. Germline trimming cut 4 bases from V and 0 bases from J; bases unmatched to any gene: 16.

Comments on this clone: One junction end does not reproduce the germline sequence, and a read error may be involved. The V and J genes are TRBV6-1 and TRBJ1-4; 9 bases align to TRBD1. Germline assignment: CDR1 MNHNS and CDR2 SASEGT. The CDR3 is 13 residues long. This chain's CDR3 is CASSEAPGTGLVF. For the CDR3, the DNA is TGTGCCAGCAGTGAAGCGCCCGGGACAGGGTTGGTTTTT.

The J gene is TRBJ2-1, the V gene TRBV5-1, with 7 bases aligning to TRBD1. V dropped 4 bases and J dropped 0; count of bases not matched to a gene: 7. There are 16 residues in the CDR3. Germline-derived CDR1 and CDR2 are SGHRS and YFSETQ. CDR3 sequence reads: CASSPSGQASYNEQFF. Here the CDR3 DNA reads TGCGCCAGCAGCCCCTCCGGACAGGCCTCCTACAATGAGCAGTTCTTC.

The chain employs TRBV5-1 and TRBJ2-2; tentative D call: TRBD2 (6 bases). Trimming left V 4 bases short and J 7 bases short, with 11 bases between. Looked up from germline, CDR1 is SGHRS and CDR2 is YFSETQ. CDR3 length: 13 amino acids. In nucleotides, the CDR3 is TGCGCCAGCAGCCCGGAGGGAATCGGGGAGCTGTTTTTT. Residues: CASSPEGIGELFF.

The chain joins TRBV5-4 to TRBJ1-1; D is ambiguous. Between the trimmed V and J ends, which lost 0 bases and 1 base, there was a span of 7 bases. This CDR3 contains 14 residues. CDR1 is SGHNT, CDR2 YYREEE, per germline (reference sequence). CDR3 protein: CASSLAGRNTEAFF. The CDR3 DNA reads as TGTGCCAGCAGCTTGGCAGGCAGGAACACTGAAGCTTTCTTT. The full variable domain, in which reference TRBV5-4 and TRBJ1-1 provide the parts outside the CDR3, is ETGVTQSPTHLIKTRGQQVTLRCSSQSGHNTVSWYQQALGQGPQFIFQYYREEENGRGNFPPRFSGLQFPNYSSELNVNALELDDSALYLCASSLAGRNTEAFFGQGTRLTVV.

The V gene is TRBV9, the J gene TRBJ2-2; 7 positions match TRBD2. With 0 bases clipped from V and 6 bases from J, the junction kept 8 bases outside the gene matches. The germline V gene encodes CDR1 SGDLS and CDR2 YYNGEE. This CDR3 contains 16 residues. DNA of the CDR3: TGTGCCAGCAGCGTAGGGTCTGCGGGAGCACCCGGGGAGCTGTTTTTT. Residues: CASSVGSAGAPGELFF.

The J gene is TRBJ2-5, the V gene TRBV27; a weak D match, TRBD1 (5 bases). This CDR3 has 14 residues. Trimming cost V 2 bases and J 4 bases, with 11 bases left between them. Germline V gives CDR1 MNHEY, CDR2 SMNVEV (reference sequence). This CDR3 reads CASSLLGAGETQYF. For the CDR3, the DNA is TGTGCCAGCAGTTTACTTGGGGCTGGAGAGACCCAGTACTTC.

CDR3 bases: TGCGCCAGCAGCCTGGACGGGGAGCGCACAGATACGCAGTATTTT. It yields the protein CASSLDGERTDTQYF. The chain recombines TRBV5-1 with TRBJ2-3, with a tentative D call TRBD2 (5 bases). V lost 4 bases and J 1 base, leaving 13 bases between the germline ends. This CDR3 has 15 residues. Germline CDR1 and CDR2: SGHRS and YFSETQ. Full variable domain (rest looked up from reference TRBV5-1 and TRBJ2-3): KAGVTQTPRYLIKTRGQQVTLSCSPISGHRSVSWYQQTPGQGLQFLFEYFSETQRNKGNFPGRFSGRQFSNSRSEMNVSTLELGDSALYLCASSLDGERTDTQYFGPGTRLTVL.

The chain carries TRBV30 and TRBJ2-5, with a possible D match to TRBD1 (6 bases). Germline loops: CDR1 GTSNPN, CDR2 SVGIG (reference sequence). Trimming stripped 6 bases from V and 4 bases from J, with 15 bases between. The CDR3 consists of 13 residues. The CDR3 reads CACPKKGVETQYF. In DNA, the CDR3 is TGTGCCTGCCCAAAGAAGGGGGTAGAGACCCAGTACTTC.

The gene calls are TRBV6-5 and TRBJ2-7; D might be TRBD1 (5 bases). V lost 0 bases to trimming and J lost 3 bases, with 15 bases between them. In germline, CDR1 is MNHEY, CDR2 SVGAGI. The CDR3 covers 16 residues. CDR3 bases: TGTGCCAGCAGTTACTCGCTCCCAGGGTTATTCTACGAGCAGTACTTC. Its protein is CASSYSLPGLFYEQYF.

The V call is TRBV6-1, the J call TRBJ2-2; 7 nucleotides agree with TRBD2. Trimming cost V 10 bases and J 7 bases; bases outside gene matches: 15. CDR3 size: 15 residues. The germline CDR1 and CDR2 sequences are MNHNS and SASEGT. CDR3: CAILPGGTRSGELFF. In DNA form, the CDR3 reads TGTGCCATCCTACCCGGGGGGACCCGCAGCGGGGAGCTGTTTTTT.

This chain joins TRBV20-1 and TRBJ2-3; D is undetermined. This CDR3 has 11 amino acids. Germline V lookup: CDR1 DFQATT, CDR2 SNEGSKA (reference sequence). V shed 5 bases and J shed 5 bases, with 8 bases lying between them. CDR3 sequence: CSALLRDTQYF. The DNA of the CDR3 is TGCAGTGCTCTCTTGAGAGATACGCAGTATTTT.

This CDR3 is CASSQRSYTGELFF. In nucleotides, the CDR3 is TGCGCCAGCAGCCAACGGTCGTACACCGGGGAGCTGTTTTTT. The chain has TRBV4-1 and TRBJ2-2; no reliable D call. Germline V CDR1 and CDR2: MGHRA, YSYEKL. The CDR3 is made up of 14 amino acids. V shed 2 bases and J shed 3 bases, with 7 bases lying between them.

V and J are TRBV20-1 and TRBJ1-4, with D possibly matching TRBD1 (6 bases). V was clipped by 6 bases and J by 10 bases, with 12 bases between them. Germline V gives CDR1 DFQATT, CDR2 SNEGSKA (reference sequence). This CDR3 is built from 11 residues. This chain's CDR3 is CSALRTAKLFF. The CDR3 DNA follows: TGCAGTGCCCTCAGGACAGCAAAACTGTTTTTT.

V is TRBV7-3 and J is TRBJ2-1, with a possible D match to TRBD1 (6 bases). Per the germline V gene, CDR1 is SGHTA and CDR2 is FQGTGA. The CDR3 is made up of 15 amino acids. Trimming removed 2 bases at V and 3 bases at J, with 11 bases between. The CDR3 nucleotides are TGTGCCAGCAGCTTATCCGCAGGGGACTACAATGAGCAGTTCTTC. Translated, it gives CASSLSAGDYNEQFF.

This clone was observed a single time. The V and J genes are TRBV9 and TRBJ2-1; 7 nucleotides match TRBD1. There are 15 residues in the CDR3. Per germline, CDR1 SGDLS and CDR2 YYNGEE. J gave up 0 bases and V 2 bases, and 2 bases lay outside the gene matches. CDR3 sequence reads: CASSVRGSSYNEQFF. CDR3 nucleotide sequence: TGTGCCAGCAGCGTCAGGGGGAGCTCCTACAATGAGCAGTTCTTC. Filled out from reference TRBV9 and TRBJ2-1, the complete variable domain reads DSGVTQTPKHLITATGQRVTLRCSPRSGDLSVYWYQQSLDQGLQFLIQYYNGEERAKGNILERFSAQQFPDLHSELNLSSLELGDSALYFCASSVRGSSYNEQFFGPGTRLTVL.